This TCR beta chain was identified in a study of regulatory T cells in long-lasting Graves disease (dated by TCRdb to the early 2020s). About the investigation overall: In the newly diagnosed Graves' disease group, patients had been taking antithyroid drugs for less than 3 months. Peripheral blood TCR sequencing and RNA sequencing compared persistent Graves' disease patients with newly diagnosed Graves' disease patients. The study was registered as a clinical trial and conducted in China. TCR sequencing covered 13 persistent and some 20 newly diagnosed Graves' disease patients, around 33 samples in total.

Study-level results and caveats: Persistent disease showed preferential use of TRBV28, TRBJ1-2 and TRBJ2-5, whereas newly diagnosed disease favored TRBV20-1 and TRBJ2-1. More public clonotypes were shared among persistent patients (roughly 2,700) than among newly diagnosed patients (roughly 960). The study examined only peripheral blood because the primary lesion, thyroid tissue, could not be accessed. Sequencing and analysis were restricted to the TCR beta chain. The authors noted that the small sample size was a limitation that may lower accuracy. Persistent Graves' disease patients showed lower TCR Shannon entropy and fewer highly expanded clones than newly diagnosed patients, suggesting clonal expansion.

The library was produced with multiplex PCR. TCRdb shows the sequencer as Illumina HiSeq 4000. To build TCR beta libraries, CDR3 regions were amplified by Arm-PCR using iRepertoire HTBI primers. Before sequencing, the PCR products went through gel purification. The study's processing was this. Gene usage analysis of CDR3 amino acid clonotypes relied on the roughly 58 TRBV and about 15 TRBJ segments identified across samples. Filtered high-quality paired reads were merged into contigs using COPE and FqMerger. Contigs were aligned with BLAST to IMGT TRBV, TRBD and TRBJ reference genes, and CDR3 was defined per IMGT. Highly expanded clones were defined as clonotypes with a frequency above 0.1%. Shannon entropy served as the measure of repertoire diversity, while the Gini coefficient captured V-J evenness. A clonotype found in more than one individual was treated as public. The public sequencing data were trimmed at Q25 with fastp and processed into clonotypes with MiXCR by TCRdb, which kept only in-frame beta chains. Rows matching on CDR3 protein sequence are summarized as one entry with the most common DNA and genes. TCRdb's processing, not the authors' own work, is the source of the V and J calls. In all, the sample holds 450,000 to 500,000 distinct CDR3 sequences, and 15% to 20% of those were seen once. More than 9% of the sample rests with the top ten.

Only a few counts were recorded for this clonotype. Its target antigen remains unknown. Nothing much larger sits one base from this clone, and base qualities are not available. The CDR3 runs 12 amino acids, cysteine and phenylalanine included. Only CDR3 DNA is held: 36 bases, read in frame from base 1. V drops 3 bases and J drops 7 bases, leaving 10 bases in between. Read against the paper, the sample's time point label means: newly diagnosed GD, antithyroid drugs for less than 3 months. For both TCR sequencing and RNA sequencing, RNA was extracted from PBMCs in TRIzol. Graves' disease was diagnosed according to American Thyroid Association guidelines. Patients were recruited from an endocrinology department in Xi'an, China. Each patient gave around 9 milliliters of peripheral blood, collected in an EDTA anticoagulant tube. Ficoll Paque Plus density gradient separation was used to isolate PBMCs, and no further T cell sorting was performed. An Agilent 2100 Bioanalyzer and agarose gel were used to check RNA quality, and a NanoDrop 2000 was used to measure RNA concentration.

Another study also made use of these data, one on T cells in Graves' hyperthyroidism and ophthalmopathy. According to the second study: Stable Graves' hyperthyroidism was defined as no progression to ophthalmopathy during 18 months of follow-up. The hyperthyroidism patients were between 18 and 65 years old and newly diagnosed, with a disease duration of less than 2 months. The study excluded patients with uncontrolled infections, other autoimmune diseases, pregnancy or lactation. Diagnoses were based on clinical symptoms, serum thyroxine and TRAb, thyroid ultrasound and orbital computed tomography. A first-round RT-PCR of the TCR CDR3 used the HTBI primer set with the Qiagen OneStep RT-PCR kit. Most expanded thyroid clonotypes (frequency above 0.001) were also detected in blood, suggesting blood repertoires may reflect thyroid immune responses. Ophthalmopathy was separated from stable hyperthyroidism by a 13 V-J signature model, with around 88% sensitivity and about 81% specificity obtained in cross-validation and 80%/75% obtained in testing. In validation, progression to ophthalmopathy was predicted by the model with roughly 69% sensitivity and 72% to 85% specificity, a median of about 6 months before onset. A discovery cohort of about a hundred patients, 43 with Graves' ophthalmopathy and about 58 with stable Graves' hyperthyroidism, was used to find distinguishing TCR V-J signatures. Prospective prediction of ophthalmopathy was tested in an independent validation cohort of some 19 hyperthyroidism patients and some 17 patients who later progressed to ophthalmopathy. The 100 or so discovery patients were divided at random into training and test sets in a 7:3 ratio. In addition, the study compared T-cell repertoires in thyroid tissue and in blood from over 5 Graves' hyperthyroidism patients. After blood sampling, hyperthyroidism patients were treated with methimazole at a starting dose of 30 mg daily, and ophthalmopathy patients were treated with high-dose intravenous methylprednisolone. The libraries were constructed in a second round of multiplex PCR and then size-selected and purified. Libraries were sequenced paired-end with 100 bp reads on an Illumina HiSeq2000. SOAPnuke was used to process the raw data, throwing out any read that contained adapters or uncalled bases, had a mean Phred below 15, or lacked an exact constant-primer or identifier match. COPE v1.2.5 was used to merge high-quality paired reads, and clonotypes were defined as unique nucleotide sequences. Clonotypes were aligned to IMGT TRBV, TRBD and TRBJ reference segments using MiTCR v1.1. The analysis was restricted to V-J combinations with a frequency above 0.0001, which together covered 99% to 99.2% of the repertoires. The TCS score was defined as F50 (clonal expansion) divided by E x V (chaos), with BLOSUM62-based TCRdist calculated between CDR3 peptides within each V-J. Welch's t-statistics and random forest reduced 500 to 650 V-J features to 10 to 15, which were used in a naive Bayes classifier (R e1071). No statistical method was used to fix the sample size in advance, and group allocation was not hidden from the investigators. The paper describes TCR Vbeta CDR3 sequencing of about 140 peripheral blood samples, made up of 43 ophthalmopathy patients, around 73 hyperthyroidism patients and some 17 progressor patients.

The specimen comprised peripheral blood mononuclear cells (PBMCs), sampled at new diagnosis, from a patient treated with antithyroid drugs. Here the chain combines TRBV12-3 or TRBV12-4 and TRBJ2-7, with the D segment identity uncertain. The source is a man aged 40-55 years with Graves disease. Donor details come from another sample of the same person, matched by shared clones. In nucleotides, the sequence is TGTGCCAGCAGTTTTCGCGAGACTGAGCAGTACTTC. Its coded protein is CASSFRETEQYF.